One T cell receptor (beta chain) is described in this entry. This entry belongs to a study of blood T cell repertoires in COVID-19. Original handling: Estimates of nucleated cell counts were drawn from the amplification of reference gene primers. Sequencing was performed with immunoSEQ multiplex PCR; in TCRdb, only in-frame clones are kept and a portion is missing. Clone size and V and J calls were adopted from that table, with D and trimming inferred from the DNA. Of some 100,000 clones in the sample, 91% were seen once. CDR1 is MDHEN and CDR2 is SYDVKM in the germline V gene. CDR3 length: 18 residues. Losses at the gene ends were 3 bases for V and 7 bases for J; bases not matched to a gene: 15.

V is TRBV28 and J is TRBJ2-1; 10 positions agree with TRBD2. The source of this sequence is a man in his 60s with acute or convalescent COVID-19. Sequenced sample: peripheral blood. CDR3 sequence reads: CASSLRGLAGVRVNEQFF. Written as DNA, the CDR3 is TGTGCCAGCAGTTTGAGGGGGCTAGCGGGAGTAAGAGTGAATGAGCAGTTCTTC. Combining the CDR3 with reference TRBV28 and TRBJ2-1 gives the whole variable domain DVKVTQSSRYLVKRTGEKVFLECVQDMDHENMFWYRQDPGLGLRLIYFSYDVKMKEKGDIPEGYSVSREKKERFSLILESASTNQTSMYLCASSLRGLAGVRVNEQFFGPGTRLTVL.